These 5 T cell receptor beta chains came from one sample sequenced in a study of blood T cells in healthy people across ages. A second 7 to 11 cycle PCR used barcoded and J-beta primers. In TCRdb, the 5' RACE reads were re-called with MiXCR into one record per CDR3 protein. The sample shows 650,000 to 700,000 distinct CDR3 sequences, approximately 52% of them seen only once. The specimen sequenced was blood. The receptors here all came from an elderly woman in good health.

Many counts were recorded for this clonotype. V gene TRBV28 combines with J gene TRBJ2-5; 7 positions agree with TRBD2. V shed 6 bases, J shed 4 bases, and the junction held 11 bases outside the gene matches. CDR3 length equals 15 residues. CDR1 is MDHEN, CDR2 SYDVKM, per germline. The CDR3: CASRSSGVAGETQYF. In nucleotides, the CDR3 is TGTGCCAGCAGATCCTCCGGGGTAGCGGGAGAGACCCAGTACTTC.

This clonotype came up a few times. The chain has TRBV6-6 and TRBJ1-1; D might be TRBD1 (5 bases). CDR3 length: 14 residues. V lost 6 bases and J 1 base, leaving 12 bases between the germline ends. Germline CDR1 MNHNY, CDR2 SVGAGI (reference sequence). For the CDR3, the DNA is TGTGCCAGCAGCCGCGACAGACCGAACACTGAAGCTTTCTTT. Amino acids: CASSRDRPNTEAFF.

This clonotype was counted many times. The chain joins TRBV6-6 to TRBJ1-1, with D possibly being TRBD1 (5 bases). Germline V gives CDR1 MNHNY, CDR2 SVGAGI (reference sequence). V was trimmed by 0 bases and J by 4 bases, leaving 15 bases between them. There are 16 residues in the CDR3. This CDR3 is CASSYSWGLQGTEAFF. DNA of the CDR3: TGTGCCAGCAGTTACTCTTGGGGCCTCCAGGGCACTGAAGCTTTCTTT.

The CDR3 DNA reads TGTGCCAGCACCATGACTAGTACCTACAATGAGCAGTTCTTC. Residues: CASTMTSTYNEQFF. V gene TRBV12-3 or TRBV12-4 combines with J gene TRBJ2-1, with D possibly being TRBD2 (6 bases). The CDR3 sequence is 14 residues long. V was trimmed by 7 bases and J by 2 bases, leaving 12 bases between them.

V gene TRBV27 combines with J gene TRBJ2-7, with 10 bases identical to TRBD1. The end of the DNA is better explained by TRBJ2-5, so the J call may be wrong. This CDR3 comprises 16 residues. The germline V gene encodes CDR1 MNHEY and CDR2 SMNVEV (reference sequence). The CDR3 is CASSSMTGGLGETQYF. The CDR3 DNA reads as TGTGCCAGCAGTTCTATGACAGGGGGCTTGGGAGAGACCCAGTACTTC.